This T cell receptor (beta chain) was captured in a study of patients and donors after allogeneic stem cell transplantation. Each CDR3 protein gets one entry after TCRdb re-called the RT-PCR reads with MiXCR. The table shows about 34,000 distinct CDR3 sequences, with around 40% occurring only once. In germline, CDR1 is SEHNR, CDR2 FQNEAQ (reference sequence). V was pared by 5 bases and J by 2 bases, with 12 bases between. This CDR3 comprises 14 residues. The TCR sequence derives from a human donor who was either an allogeneic HSCT recipient or a stem cell or donor lymphocyte infusion donor (not recorded which). It is not recorded whose cells these are; they may come from a transplant donor. The source material was blood, either unsorted or a sorted T cell fraction (not recorded which). The rearrangement joins TRBV7-9 to TRBJ2-5; D unclear. CDR3 sequence reads: CASSPITLQETQYF. In DNA, the CDR3 is TGTGCCAGCAGCCCCATTACGTTGCAAGAGACCCAGTACTTC. Together with reference TRBV7-9 and TRBJ2-5, the CDR3 gives the full variable domain: DTGVSQNPRHKITKRGQNVTFRCDPISEHNRLYWYRQTLGQGPEFLTYFQNEAQLEKSRLLSDRFSAERPKGSFSTLEIQRTEQGDSAMYLCASSPITLQETQYFGPGTRLLVL.